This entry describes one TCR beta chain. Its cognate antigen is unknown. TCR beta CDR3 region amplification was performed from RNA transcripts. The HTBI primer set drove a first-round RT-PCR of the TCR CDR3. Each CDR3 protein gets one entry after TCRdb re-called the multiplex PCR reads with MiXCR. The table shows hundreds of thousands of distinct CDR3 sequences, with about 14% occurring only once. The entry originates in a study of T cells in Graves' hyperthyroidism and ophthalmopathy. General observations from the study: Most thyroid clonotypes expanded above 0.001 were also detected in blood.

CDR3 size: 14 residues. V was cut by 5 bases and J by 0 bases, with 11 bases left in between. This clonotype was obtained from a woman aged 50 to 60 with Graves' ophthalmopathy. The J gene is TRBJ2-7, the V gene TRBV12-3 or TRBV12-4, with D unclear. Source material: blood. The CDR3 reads CASSPSVSSYEQYF. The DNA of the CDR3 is TGTGCCAGCAGTCCTTCGGTGAGCTCCTACGAGCAGTACTTC.